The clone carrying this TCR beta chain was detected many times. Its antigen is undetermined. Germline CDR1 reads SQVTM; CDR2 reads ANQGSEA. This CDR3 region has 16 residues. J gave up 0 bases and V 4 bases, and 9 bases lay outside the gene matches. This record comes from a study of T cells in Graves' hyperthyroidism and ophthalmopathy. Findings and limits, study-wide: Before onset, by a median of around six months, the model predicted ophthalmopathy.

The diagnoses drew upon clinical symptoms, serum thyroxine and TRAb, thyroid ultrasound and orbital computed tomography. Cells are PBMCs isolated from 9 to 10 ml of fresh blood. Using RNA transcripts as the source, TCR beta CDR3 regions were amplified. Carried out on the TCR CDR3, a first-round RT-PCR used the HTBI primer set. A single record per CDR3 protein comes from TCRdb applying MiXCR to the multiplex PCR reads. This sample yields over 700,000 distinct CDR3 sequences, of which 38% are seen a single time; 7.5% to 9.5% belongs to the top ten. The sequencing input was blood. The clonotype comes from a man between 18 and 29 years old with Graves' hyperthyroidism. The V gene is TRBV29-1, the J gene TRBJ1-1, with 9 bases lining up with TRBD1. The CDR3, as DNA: TGCAGCGTTGGAGGGGGGACAGGGAGGATGAACACTGAAGCTTTCTTT. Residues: CSVGGGTGRMNTEAFF.